The T cell receptor beta chain under discussion was sequenced for a study of T-cell reconstitution after alpha-beta-depleted transplantation in children (dated by TCRdb to about 2016). Context from the whole study: Using TCR repertoire profiling, the study followed T-cell immune reconstitution in a quantitative way in children after TCRalphabeta/CD19-depleted allogeneic hematopoietic cell transplantation. Study-level results and caveats: Hyperexpanded clone frequencies declined over subsequent months; after one year, T-cell counts and TCRbeta diversity were mostly attributed to newly produced T cells. The high TCRbeta diversity at day 60 in some patients was ascribed to recipient T cells and intrathymic progenitors that had survived conditioning. The apparently early alphabetaT-cell count recovery about two months after transplant was reportedly dependent on only several hundred rapidly expanded clones derived from non-depleted graft cells.

On this clonotype itself: Its antigen is unknown. No clone much larger than this one lies a single base away; base qualities are absent.

Libraries were built with PCR. TCRdb lists the instrument as Illumina HiSeq 2500. TCR libraries were prepared with molecular barcoding, using unique molecular identifiers to normalize TCRbeta repertoire quantification. TCRdb reran the public reads through fastp at Q25 and MiXCR, keeping productive beta chains. Every distinct CDR3 protein forms one entry, paired with its most common genes and DNA. This sample holds 130,000 or so distinct CDR3 sequences; more than 9.5% were observed only once. The top ten hold 24% of the sample. The treatment or condition tag for this specimen amounts to: allogeneic hematopoietic cell transplantation with graft depleted of TCRalphabeta T cells and CD19 B cells. TCRalphabeta/CD19-depleted allogeneic hematopoietic cell grafts were given to the transplant recipients, all of whom were children. The germline V gene specifies MNHEY as CDR1 and SVGEGT as CDR2. V is pared back by 6 bases and J by 6 bases, with 12 bases lying between the germline termini. Inclusive of the bounding cysteine and phenylalanine, the CDR3 is 12 residues long. Just the 36-base CDR3 DNA is kept, in frame starting at base 1.

Sequences were derived from PBMCs, mostly from graft donor cells, sampled 180 days after TCRalphabeta/CD19-depleted stem cell transplant. Recombination linked TRBV6-2 or TRBV6-3 to TRBJ2-7, with the D segment identity uncertain. The TCR was taken from a girl less than two years old who had a stem cell transplant for combined immunodeficiency, so the T cells may come from the graft donor. For the CDR3, the sequence is CASSLLKGEQYF. The DNA sequence follows: TGTGCCAGCAGCCTCCTCAAGGGCGAGCAGTACTTC.